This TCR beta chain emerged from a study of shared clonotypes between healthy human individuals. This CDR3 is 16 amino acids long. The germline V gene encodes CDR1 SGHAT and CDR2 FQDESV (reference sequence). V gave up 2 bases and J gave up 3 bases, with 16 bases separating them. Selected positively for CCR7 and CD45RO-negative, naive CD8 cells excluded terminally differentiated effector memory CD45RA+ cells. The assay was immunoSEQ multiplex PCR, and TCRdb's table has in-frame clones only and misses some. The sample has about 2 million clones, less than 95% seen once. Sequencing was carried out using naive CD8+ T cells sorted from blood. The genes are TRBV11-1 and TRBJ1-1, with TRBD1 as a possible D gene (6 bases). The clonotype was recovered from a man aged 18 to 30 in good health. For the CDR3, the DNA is TGTGCCAGCAGCTTACATTGGGGGGGCCCCTACACTGAAGCTTTCTTT. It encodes CASSLHWGGPYTEAFF.